This T cell receptor (beta chain) was recovered during a study of vaccination and CD4 T cells after COVID-19. Researchers used the Oncomine TCR Beta short-read assay to sequence DNA from cultured CD4+ T cells. TCRdb called the PCR reads again in MiXCR, with one record for every CDR3 protein. Here the sample spans around 13,000 distinct CDR3 sequences, roughly 36% being singletons. V was cut by 0 bases and J by 6 bases, with 6 bases left in between. CDR1 SGHRS and CDR2 YFSETQ come from the germline V gene. The CDR3 extends over 12 amino acids. A note on this clonotype: What it binds is unknown.

Sample treatment: roughly ten-day PBMC culture with coronavirus spike peptide pools or control peptides (ViraFEST assay). The source is a human donor with COVID-19. The sample comprised cultured CD4+ T cells from blood. The chain combines TRBV5-1 with TRBJ1-2; D is unclear. CDR3 DNA sequence: TGCGCCAGCAGCTTGGGGGAAAATGGCTACACCTTC. Translated, it gives CASSLGENGYTF.